This T cell receptor (beta chain) was retrieved from a study of blood T cell repertoires in COVID-19. Germline trimming cut 0 bases from V and 6 bases from J; bases unmatched to any gene: 10. The CDR3 runs 17 residues. CDR1 is LNHNV and CDR2 is YYDKDF in the germline V gene (reference sequence). Produced via immunoSEQ multiplex PCR; TCRdb's table is partial and in-frame only. The sample records approximately 160,000 clones, roughly 88% being singletons. The genes are TRBV15 and TRBJ1-4, with 7 bases lining up with TRBD1. The TCR originated in a woman older than 75 with active or convalescent COVID-19. The sequenced sample was peripheral blood. CDR3 loop: CATSRETGTAVYEKLFF. The CDR3 DNA sequence: TGTGCCACCAGCAGAGAAACCGGGACAGCGGTATATGAAAAACTGTTTTTT.